These 21 T cell receptor beta chains were sequenced from one sample in a study of tumor-infiltrating lymphocytes in oesophageal squamous cell carcinoma. MiXCR was run by TCRdb on the PCR reads, yielding one entry per CDR3 protein. Of approximately 15,000 distinct CDR3 sequences listed, approximately 50% were seen once; the top ten hold 12% to 15%. The source material was blood. All receptors derive from a male donor with esophageal squamous cell carcinoma.

This clonotype has only a few counts. This rearrangement joins TRBV7-8 to TRBJ2-1; 8 bases are shared with TRBD1. TRBJ2-7 matches the DNA end more closely, so the J call is doubtful. The germline gives CDR1 SGHVS, CDR2 FQNEAQ. This CDR3 is 14 amino acids long. The CDR3 sequence is CASSARQGIDEQYF. The CDR3 nucleotides read TGTGCCAGCAGCGCAAGACAGGGGATCGACGAGCAGTACTTC.

The chain is built from TRBV6-1 and TRBJ2-5; possibly TRBD1 for D (5 bases). The J call may be incorrect, as the DNA end agrees better with TRBJ2-1. The CDR3 spans 13 residues. CDR1 is MNHNS and CDR2 is SASEGT in the germline V gene. CDR3 sequence: CASSPRQYNEQFF. CDR3 DNA sequence: TGTGCCAGCAGTCCACGACAGTACAATGAGCAGTTCTTC.

The J gene is TRBJ1-5, the V gene TRBV30, with TRBD1 identical over 7 bases. This CDR3 spans 15 amino acids. Germline CDR1 is GTSNPN and CDR2 is SVGIG (reference sequence). The V segment lost 2 bases and the J segment 3 bases; nucleotides outside the gene matches: 7. CDR3 nucleotides: TGTGCCTGGAGTAGGGGACAGAGCCACAATCAGCCCCAGCATTTT. It is translated as CAWSRGQSHNQPQHF.

The table lists this clonotype with many counts. CDR3 loop: CASNRGGGANYGYTF. CDR3 DNA sequence: TGTGCCAGCAACCGGGGGGGGGGGGCTAACTATGGCTACACCTTC. J is TRBJ1-2 and V is TRBV6-1; D may be TRBD1 (5 bases). Trimming cost V 7 bases and J 0 bases, with 15 bases left between them. The CDR3 runs 15 residues. From germline, CDR1 is MNHNS and CDR2 SASEGT.

V and J are TRBV7-8 and TRBJ2-4, with TRBD2 identical over 14 bases. The V and J ends lost 1 base and 2 bases, in that order; junction bases with no gene match: 1. Germline-derived CDR1 and CDR2 are SGHVS and FQNEAQ. The CDR3 contains 17 residues. The CDR3 sequence is CASSLGTSGRTKNIQYF. The CDR3 bases are TGTGCCAGCAGCTTAGGGACTAGCGGGAGGACCAAAAACATTCAGTACTTC.

The chain recombines TRBV7-2 with TRBJ1-4, with 9 bases fitting TRBD1. CDR3 length equals 15 residues. Germline V gives CDR1 SGHTA, CDR2 FQGNSA. The V segment lost 5 bases and the J segment 5 bases; nucleotides outside the gene matches: 6. The DNA for the CDR3 is TGTGCCAGCAGCAAAGGGACAGGGAGCAATGAAAAACTGTTTTTT. Amino acids: CASSKGTGSNEKLFF.

Notes on this clonotype: Because it lacks the conserved phenylalanine or tryptophan at the end, this CDR3 is likely a read error. V usage is TRBV2 and J usage is TRBJ1-2, with D possibly being TRBD1 (6 bases). The CDR3 length is 14 residues. Trimming cost V 2 bases and J 3 bases, with 10 bases left between them. The V gene's germline CDR1 is SNHLY and CDR2 FYNNEI. CDR3 in DNA: TGTGCCAGCAGTGAACGTGCAGGGGACTATGGCTACACCTTA. Translating gives CASSERAGDYGYTL.

This clonotype was found many times. This may be a read error, as it is one base from a much larger clone. CDR3 nucleotides: TGTGCCAGCCGGACAGGGGTCAATGAGCAGTACTTC. This gives the protein CASRTGVNEQYF. The J gene is TRBJ2-3, the V gene TRBV28; 9 bases map to TRBD1. The J call is in doubt because the DNA end fits TRBJ2-7 better. CDR1 and CDR2 from the germline V gene are MDHEN and SYDVKM. CDR3 length: 12 amino acids.

This chain links TRBV4-1 with TRBJ2-1; D tentatively fits TRBD1 or TRBD2 (5 bases each). Trimming cost V 1 base and J 13 bases, with 20 bases left between them. The CDR3 has 15 residues. CDR1 and CDR2 (germline): MGHRA, YSYEKL. The CDR3 loop is CASSQASGPQETQFF. The CDR3, as DNA: TGCGCCAGCAGCCAAGCCTCGGGGCCGCAAGAGACCCAGTTCTTC.

The chain joins TRBV7-2 to TRBJ2-3; D unresolved. V lost 1 base to trimming and J lost 2 bases, with 10 bases between them. This CDR3 spans 15 amino acids. In germline, CDR1 is SGHTA, CDR2 FQGNSA. CDR3 bases: TGTGCCAGCAGCTTAGTGGTAGGCCCCACAGATACGCAGTATTTT. It codes for CASSLVVGPTDTQYF. Full variable domain (missing parts from reference TRBV7-2 and TRBJ2-3): GAGVSQSPSNKVTEKGKDVELRCDPISGHTALYWYRQSLGQGLEFLIYFQGNSAPDKSGLPSDRFSAERTGGSVSTLTIQRTQQEDSAVYLCASSLVVGPTDTQYFGPGTRLTVL.

The chain combines TRBV28 with TRBJ2-3, with a tentative D call TRBD1 (6 bases). The CDR3 covers 16 residues. V was clipped by 3 bases and J by 1 base, with 14 bases between them. Germline V CDR1 and CDR2: MDHEN, SYDVKM. The CDR3 DNA is TGTGCCAGCAGTTTCCAGGGGTCGTCTGGCACAGATACGCAGTATTTT. Its protein product is CASSFQGSSGTDTQYF.

To note about this clonotype: Given a much more abundant clone one base away, this may be a read error. The DNA of the CDR3 is TGTGCCAGCTCACAGGGACAGGGAGGCTACAATGAGCAGTACTTC. Translating it yields CASSQGQGGYNEQYF. The chain uses TRBV18 and TRBJ2-5, with 9 positions matching TRBD1. The trim removed 4 bases at V and 11 bases at J, leaving 14 bases unmatched. The CDR3 has 15 amino acids. Per the germline V gene, CDR1 is KGHSH and CDR2 is LQKENI. The full variable domain, completed using reference TRBV18 and TRBJ2-5, is NAGVMQNPRHLVRRRGQEARLRCSPMKGHSHVYWYRQLPEEGLKFMVYLQKENIIDESGMPKERFSAEFPKEGPSILRIQQVVRGDSAAYFCASSQGQGGYNEQYFGPGTRLLVL.

The rearrangement links TRBV11-1 to TRBJ2-3; TRBD1 agrees at 8 bases. Germline V CDR1 and CDR2: SGHAT, FQDESV (reference sequence). This CDR3 comprises 14 residues. V was pared by 6 bases and J by 1 base, with 3 bases of the junction left unmatched. The DNA for the CDR3 is TGTGCCAGCAGGTACAGGGGGGGCACAGATACGCAGTATTTT. It yields the protein CASRYRGGTDTQYF.

Many counts were recorded for this clonotype. V gene TRBV10-3 combines with J gene TRBJ2-6, with D possibly TRBD2 on 7 matching bases. Trimming removed 2 bases from V and 0 bases from J, with 14 bases in between. There are 18 residues in the CDR3. The V gene's germline CDR1 is ENHRY and CDR2 SYGVKD. The CDR3, as DNA: TGTGCCATCAGTGAGCCCCGCGGGGGCGGCTCTGGGGCCAACGTCCTGACTTTC. It specifies CAISEPRGGGSGANVLTF.

In the case of this clonotype: Likely a read error: the CDR3 ends without its conserved phenylalanine or tryptophan. It is unclear where the CDR3 begins or ends on the DNA, so no DNA is shown, and the CDR3 is as TCRdb lists it. This chain uses TRBV11-2 with TRBJ2-1; the table's TRBD2 call for D was not verified on the DNA. The CDR3 is 15 amino acids long, termini counted. The germline gives CDR1 SGHAT, CDR2 FQNNGV. CDR3 in amino acids: CASSGGTHYGYTFGS.

A remark on this clonotype: Compared with germline, one end of the junction differs, possibly owing to a read error. DNA for the CDR3: TGTGCCAGCAGTTTAGCCAGGGGAGACTCACCCCTCCACTTC. It yields the protein CASSLARGDSPLHF. The rearrangement links TRBV27 to TRBJ2-5; a weak D match, TRBD1 (6 bases). Germline assignment: CDR1 MNHEY and CDR2 SMNVEV (reference sequence). The CDR3 covers 14 residues.

This clonotype has only one observation. This chain connects TRBV5-1 to TRBJ2-7; weak D call: TRBD1 (5 bases). Germline CDR1 and CDR2: SGHRS and YFSETQ. The CDR3 runs 15 residues. V lost 0 bases and J 1 base, leaving 11 bases between the germline ends. CDR3 sequence reads: CASSLGGDVSYEQYF. DNA of the CDR3: TGCGCCAGCAGCTTGGGGGGCGACGTATCCTACGAGCAGTACTTC. Supplemented by reference TRBV5-1 and TRBJ2-7, the full variable domain reads KAGVTQTPRYLIKTRGQQVTLSCSPISGHRSVSWYQQTPGQGLQFLFEYFSETQRNKGNFPGRFSGRQFSNSRSEMNVSTLELGDSALYLCASSLGGDVSYEQYFGPGTRLTVT.

As regards this clonotype: This may stem from a read error, because a much larger clone lies one nucleotide away. The CDR3 region has the DNA TGTGCCAGCAGTGAAAGCGTAAGCTCCTACAATGAGCAGTACTTC. Its protein is CASSESVSSYNEQYF. The V gene is TRBV2, the J gene TRBJ2-1; no clear D gene. The DNA matches TRBJ2-7 better at its end, which makes the J call doubtful. This CDR3 is 15 amino acids long. The germline V gene has CDR1 SNHLY and CDR2 FYNNEI.

The chain employs TRBV7-6 and TRBJ2-7, with D unclear. The better agreement between TRBJ2-1 and the DNA end casts doubt on the J call. This CDR3 contains 14 residues. Germline values: CDR1 SGHVS, CDR2 FNYEAQ. CDR3 sequence reads: CASSSAAMGDEQFF. DNA of the CDR3: TGTGCCAGCAGCTCTGCTGCCATGGGCGATGAGCAGTTCTTC.

V and J are TRBV12-3 or TRBV12-4 and TRBJ2-1, with D maybe TRBD1 (7 bases). The V end was cut by 6 bases, the J end by 5 bases, with 17 bases between. The CDR3 contains 15 residues. The DNA for the CDR3 is TGTGCCAGCAGAACCGACAGGGACTTTAACAATGAGCAGTTCTTC. Amino acid sequence: CASRTDRDFNNEQFF.

This clonotype occurred once. This chain connects TRBV10-2 to TRBJ2-6, with TRBD2 matching over 14 bases. Germline V lookup: CDR1 WSHSY, CDR2 SAAADI. V lost 5 bases to trimming and J lost 3 bases; unmatched junction nucleotides: 6. This CDR3 contains 18 residues. The CDR3: CASSRGLAGGSGANVLTF. The CDR3 nucleotides read TGCGCCAGCAGTAGAGGACTAGCGGGGGGAAGTGGGGCCAACGTCCTGACTTTC.